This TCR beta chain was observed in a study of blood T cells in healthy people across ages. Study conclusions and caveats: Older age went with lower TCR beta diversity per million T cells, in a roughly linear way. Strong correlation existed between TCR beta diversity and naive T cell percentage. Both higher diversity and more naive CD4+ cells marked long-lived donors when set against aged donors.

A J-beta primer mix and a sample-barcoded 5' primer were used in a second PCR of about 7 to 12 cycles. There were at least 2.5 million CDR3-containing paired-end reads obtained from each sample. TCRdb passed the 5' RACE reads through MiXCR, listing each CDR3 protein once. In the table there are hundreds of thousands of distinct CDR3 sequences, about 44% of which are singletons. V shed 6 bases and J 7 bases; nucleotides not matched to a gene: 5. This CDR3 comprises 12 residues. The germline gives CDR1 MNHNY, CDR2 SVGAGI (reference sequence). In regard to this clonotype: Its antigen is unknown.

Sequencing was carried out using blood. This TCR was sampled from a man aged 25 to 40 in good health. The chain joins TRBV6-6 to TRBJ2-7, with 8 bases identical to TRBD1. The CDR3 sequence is CASRLDRDEQYF. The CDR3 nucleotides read TGTGCCAGCAGATTGGACAGGGATGAGCAGTACTTC.